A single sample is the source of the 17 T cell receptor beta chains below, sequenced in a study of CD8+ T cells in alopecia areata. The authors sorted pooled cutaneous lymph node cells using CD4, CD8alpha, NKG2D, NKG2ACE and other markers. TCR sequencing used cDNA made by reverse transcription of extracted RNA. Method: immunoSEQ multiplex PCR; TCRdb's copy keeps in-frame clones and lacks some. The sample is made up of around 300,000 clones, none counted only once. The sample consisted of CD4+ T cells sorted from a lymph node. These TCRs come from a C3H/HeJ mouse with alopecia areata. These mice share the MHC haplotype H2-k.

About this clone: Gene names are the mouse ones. The CDR3 reads CASSEQGASQNTLYF. CDR3 DNA (partial): TGTGCCAGCAGTGAACAGGGGGCTAGTCAAAAC. The chain employs TRBV13-3 and TRBJ2-4; 9 bases are shared with TRBD1. The CDR3 extends 4 residues past the end of the read, so its final part is completed from the germline J gene. CDR1 is NNHDY, CDR2 SYVADS, per germline. The CDR3 spans 15 residues. Germline trimming cut 2 bases from V and 0 bases from J; bases unmatched to any gene: 1.

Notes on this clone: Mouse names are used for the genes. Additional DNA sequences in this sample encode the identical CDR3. CDR3 DNA (partial): TGCACCTGCAGTGCAGGAGGGGGTAACCAAGAC. Translation gives CTCSAGGGNQD. The complete CDR3 protein is CTCSAGGGNQDTQYF. The rearrangement links TRBV1 to TRBJ2-5; a possible D gene is TRBD1 (6 bases). Read data end 4 residues before the CDR3 end; the end is taken from the germline J gene. V was pared by 1 base and J by 0 bases, with 8 bases between. The CDR3 sequence is 15 residues long. CDR1 and CDR2 (germline): NSQYPW, LRSPGD (reference sequence).

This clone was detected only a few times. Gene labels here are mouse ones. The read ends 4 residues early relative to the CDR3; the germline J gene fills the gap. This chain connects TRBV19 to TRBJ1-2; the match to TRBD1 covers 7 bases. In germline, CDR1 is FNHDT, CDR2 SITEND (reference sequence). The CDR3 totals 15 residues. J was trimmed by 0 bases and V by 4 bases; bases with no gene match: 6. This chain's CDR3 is CASSPYRGSNSDYTF. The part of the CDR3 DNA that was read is TGTGCCAGCAGTCCCTACAGGGGATCAAACTCC.

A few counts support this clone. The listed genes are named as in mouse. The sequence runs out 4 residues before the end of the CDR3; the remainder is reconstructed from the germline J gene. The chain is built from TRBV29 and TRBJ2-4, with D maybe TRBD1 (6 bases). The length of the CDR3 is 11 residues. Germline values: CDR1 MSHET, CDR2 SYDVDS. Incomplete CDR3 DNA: TGTGCTAGAGAACAGGGCAAC. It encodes CAREQGN. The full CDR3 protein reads CAREQGNTLYF.

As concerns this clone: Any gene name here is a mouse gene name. This CDR3 is CASSLGDRGDQDTQYF. CDR3 bases read: TGTGCCAGCAGTTTGGGGGACAGGGGAGACCAAGAC. The gene calls are TRBV14 and TRBJ2-5, with 10 bases lining up with TRBD1. The read is 4 residues too short to cover the CDR3 end, so that end is filled in from the germline J gene. Losses at the gene ends were 2 bases for V and 1 base for J; bases not matched to a gene: 4. The CDR3 sequence is 16 residues long. From germline, CDR1 is SGHDT and CDR2 FRDEAV. Based on the CDR3 plus reference TRBV14 and TRBJ2-5, the full variable domain is EAGVTQSPRYAVLQEGQAVSFWCDPISGHDTLYWYQQPRDQGPQLLVYFRDEAVIDNSQLPSDRFSAVRPKGTNSTLKIQSAKQGDTATYLCASSLGDRGDQDTQYFGPGTRLLVL.

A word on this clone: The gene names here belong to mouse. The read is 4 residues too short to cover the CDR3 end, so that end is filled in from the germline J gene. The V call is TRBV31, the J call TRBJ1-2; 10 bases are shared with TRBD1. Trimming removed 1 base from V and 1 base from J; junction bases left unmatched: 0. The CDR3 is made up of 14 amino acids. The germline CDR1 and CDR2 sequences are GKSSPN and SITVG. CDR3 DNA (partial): TGTGCCTGGAGTCGGACAGGGGGAAACTCC. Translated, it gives CAWSRTGGNS. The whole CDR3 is CAWSRTGGNSDYTF.

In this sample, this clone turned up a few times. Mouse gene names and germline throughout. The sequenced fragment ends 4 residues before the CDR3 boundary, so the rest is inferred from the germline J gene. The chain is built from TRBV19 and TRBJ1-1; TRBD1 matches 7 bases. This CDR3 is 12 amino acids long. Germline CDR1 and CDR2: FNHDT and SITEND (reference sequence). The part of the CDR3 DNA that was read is TGTGCCAGCAGTATCCGGGACAGA. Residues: CASSIRDR. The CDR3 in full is CASSIRDREVFF.

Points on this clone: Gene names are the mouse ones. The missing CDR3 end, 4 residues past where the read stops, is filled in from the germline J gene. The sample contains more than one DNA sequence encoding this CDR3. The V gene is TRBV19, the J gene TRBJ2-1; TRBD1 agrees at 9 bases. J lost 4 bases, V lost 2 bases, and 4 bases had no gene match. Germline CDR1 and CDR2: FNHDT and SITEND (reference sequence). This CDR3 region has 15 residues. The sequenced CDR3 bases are TGTGCCAGCAGTATCGGGACAGGGTCTTATGCT. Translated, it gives CASSIGTGSYA. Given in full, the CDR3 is CASSIGTGSYAEQFF.

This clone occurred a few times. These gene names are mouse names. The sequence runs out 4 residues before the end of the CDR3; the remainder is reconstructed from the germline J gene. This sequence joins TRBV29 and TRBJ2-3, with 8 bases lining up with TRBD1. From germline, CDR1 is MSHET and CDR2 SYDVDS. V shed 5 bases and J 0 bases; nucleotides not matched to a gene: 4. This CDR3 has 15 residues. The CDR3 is CASSRGTGSAETLYF. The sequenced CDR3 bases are TGTGCTAGCAGTCGCGGGACAGGTAGTGCAGAA. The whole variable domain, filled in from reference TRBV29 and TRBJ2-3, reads DMKVTQMPRYLIKRMGENVLLECGQDMSHETMYWYRQDPGLGLQLIYISYDVDSNSEGDIPKGYRVSRKKREHFSLILDSAKTNQTSVYFCASSRGTGSAETLYFGSGTRLTVL.

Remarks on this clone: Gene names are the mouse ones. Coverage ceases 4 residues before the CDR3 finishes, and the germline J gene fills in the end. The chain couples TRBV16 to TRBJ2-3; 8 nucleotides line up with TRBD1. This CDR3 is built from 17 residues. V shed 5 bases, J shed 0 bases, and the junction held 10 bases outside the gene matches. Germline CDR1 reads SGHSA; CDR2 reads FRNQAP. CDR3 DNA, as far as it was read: TGTGCAAGCAGCCCCTTGCCGGGACAGGATAGTGCAGAA. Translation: CASSPLPGQDSAE. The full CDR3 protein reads CASSPLPGQDSAETLYF. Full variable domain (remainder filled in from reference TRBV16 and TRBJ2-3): NAGVIQTPRHKVTGKGQEATLWCEPISGHSAVFWYRQTIVQGLEFLTYFRNQAPIDDSGMPKERFSAQMPNQSHSTLKIQSTQPQDSAVYLCASSPLPGQDSAETLYFGSGTRLTVL.

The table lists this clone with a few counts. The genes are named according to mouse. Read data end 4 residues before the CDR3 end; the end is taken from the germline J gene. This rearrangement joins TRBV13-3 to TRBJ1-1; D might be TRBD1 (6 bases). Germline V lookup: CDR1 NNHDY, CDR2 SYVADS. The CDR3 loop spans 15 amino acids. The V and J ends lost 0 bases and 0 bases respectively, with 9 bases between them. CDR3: CASSDAGTTNTEVFF. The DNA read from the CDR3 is TGTGCCAGCAGTGATGCTGGGACAACAAACACA.

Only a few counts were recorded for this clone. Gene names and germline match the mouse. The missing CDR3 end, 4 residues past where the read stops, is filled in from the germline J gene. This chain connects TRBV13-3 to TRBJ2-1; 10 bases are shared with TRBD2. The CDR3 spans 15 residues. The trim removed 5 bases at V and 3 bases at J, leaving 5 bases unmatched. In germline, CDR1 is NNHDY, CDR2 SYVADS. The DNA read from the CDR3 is TGTGCCAGCAGCCTTGACTGGGGGGCCTATGCT. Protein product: CASSLDWGAYA. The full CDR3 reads CASSLDWGAYAEQFF.

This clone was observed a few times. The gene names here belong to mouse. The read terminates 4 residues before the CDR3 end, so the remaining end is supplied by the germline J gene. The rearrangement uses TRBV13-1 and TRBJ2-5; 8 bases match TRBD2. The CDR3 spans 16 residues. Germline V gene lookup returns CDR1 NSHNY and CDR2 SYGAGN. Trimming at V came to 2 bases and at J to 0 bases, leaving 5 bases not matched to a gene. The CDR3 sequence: CASSEIGGVNQDTQYF. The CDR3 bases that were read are TGTGCCAGCAGTGAGATTGGGGGGGTTAACCAAGAC.

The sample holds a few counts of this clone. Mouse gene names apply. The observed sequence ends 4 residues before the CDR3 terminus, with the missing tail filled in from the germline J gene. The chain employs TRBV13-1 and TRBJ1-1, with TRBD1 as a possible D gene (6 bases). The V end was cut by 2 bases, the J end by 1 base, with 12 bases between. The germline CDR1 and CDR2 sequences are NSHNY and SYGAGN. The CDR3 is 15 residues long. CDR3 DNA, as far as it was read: TGTGCCAGCAGTGAGCCAGGGGAGGGAAACACA. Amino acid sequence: CASSEPGEGNT. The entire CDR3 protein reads CASSEPGEGNTEVFF.

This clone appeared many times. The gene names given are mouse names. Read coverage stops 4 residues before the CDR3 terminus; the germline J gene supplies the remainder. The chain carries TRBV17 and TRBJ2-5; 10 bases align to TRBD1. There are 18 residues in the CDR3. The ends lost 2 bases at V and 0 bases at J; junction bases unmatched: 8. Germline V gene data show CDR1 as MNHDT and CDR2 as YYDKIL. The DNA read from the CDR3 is TGTGCTAGCAGTAGAACCTCTCGGGACAGGGGAAACCAAGAC. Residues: CASSRTSRDRGNQD. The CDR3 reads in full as CASSRTSRDRGNQDTQYF.

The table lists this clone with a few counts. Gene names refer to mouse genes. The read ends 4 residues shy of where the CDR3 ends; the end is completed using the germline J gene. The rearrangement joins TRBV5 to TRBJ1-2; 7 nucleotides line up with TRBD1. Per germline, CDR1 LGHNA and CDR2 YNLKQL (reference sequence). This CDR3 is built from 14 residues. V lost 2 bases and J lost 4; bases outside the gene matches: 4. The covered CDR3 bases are TGTGCCAGCAGCCAAACAGGGGAGGGCTCC. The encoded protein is CASSQTGEGS. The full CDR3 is CASSQTGEGSDYTF.

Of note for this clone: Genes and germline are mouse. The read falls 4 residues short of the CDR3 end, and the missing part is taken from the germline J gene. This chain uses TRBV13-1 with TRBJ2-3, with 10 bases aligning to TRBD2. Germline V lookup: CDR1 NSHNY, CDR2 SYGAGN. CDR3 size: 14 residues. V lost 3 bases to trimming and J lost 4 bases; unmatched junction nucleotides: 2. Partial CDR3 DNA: TGTGCCAGCAGTGGCTGGGGGGGCTCAGAA. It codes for CASSGWGGSE. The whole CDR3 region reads CASSGWGGSETLYF.